Presented here are 15 T cell receptor beta chains from one specimen sequenced in a study of blood T cell repertoires in COVID-19. Data came from immunoSEQ multiplex PCR; TCRdb stores just in-frame clones and leaves some out. The sample shows a few hundred thousand clones, roughly nine tenths of them seen only once. Sequencing was carried out using PBMCs or T cells enriched from blood (not recorded which). The receptors derive from a man aged 18-30 years who had recovered from COVID-19.

This clone was recorded a few times. The chain couples TRBV5-4 to TRBJ1-1; 10 positions agree with TRBD1. CDR3 length: 16 amino acids. Trimming cost V 0 bases and J 4 bases; bases outside gene matches: 6. The V gene's germline CDR1 is SGHNT and CDR2 YYREEE (reference sequence). CDR3 in amino acids: CASSLGQGATGTEAFF. In nucleotides, the CDR3 is TGTGCCAGCAGCTTGGGACAGGGGGCCACGGGCACTGAAGCTTTCTTT.

This sequence joins TRBV5-1 and TRBJ1-1; 8 nucleotides match TRBD1. The CDR3 contains 16 residues. Germline CDR1 is SGHRS and CDR2 is YFSETQ. The V gene end was trimmed by 5 bases and the J gene end by 0 bases; junction bases not matched to a gene: 9. The CDR3 region is CASRERTGLLNTEAFF. Written as DNA, the CDR3 is TGCGCCAGCAGGGAGAGGACAGGGCTATTGAACACTGAAGCTTTCTTT.

This clone appeared once. CDR3 protein: CASTWRGGVNTEAFF. The DNA for the CDR3 is TGTGCCAGCACCTGGCGGGGGGGGGTGAACACTGAAGCTTTCTTT. The gene calls are TRBV27 and TRBJ1-1, with D possibly being TRBD1 (5 bases). The germline V and J ends were trimmed by 7 bases and 0 bases, with 15 bases remaining between them. The CDR3 totals 15 residues. Per the germline V gene, CDR1 is MNHEY and CDR2 is SMNVEV (reference sequence).

The chain has TRBV7-7 and TRBJ2-2; 7 bases are a match to TRBD1. V was clipped by 5 bases and J by 1 base; unmatched bases: 7. Germline V gene lookup returns CDR1 SSHAT and CDR2 FNYEAQ (reference sequence). This CDR3 is built from 16 residues. CDR3 DNA sequence: TGTGCCAGCAGCCGAACTAGGACAGGGAACACCGGGGAGCTGTTTTTT. Translation gives CASSRTRTGNTGELFF.

CDR3 DNA sequence: TGTGCCACCAGCAGAAATAGCTATGGAGCCACTGAAGCTTTCTTT. Translated, it gives CATSRNSYGATEAFF. The genes are TRBV15 and TRBJ1-1; D remains ambiguous. This CDR3 is built from 15 residues. V dropped 2 bases and J dropped 4 bases, with 14 bases sitting between them. Germline values: CDR1 LNHNV, CDR2 YYDKDF (reference sequence).

J is TRBJ2-2 and V is TRBV2; 13 bases agree with TRBD2. Losses at the gene ends were 6 bases for V and 6 bases for J; bases not matched to a gene: 7. In germline, CDR1 is SNHLY, CDR2 FYNNEI. This CDR3 has 16 amino acids. CDR3 amino acids: CASSDGLAGEAGELFF. CDR3 coding DNA: TGTGCCAGCAGCGACGGACTAGCGGGAGAGGCCGGGGAGCTGTTTTTT.

The V and J genes are TRBV7-2 and TRBJ1-2; 8 positions agree with TRBD1. Germline V CDR1 and CDR2: SGHTA, FQGNSA. The CDR3 has 14 amino acids. V shed 5 bases, J shed 4 bases, and the junction held 6 bases outside the gene matches. The CDR3 region has the DNA TGTGCCAGCAGCACAACCGGGACAGGCTATGGCTACACCTTC. The encoded protein is CASSTTGTGYGYTF.

The V gene is TRBV5-1, the J gene TRBJ2-7; D possibly corresponds to TRBD1 (6 bases). V was pared by 4 bases and J by 3 bases, with 20 bases between. The CDR3 sequence is 16 residues long. Germline V gene data show CDR1 as SGHRS and CDR2 as YFSETQ. The CDR3, as DNA: TGCGCCAGCAGCCCGGAACCGGGACAAACCTTCTACGAGCAGTACTTC. Translation: CASSPEPGQTFYEQYF.

The J gene is TRBJ1-5, the V gene TRBV6-6; D is ambiguous. CDR3 length: 15 amino acids. Germline V CDR1 and CDR2: MNHNY, SVGAGI (reference sequence). Deletions cut 5 bases from V and 2 bases from J, with 13 bases between. The CDR3 reads CASSRARGGNQPQHF. DNA of the CDR3: TGTGCCAGCAGTCGGGCGCGGGGTGGCAATCAGCCCCAGCATTTT.

J is TRBJ1-5 and V is TRBV19; no clear D. Germline CDR1 and CDR2: LNHDA and SQIVND (reference sequence). This CDR3 spans 15 amino acids. Trimming cost V 5 bases and J 4 bases, with 15 bases left between them. CDR3 loop: CASSAISPGNQPQHF. DNA of the CDR3: TGTGCCAGTAGTGCTATTTCACCGGGGAATCAGCCCCAGCATTTT.

The chain employs TRBV19 and TRBJ1-6; D is undetermined. Germline values: CDR1 LNHDA, CDR2 SQIVND (reference sequence). The ends were cut back, 3 bases at V and 8 bases at J, with 11 bases in the middle. The CDR3 sequence is 14 residues long. This chain's CDR3 is CASSILYEYSPLHF. For the CDR3, the DNA is TGTGCCAGTAGTATTCTGTATGAGTATTCACCCCTCCACTTT. Variable domain in full (rest from reference TRBV19 and TRBJ1-6): DGGITQSPKYLFRKEGQNVTLSCEQNLNHDAMYWYRQDPGQGLRLIYYSQIVNDFQKGDIAEGYSVSREKKESFPLTVTSAQKNPTAFYLCASSILYEYSPLHFGNGTRLTVT.

The V gene is TRBV6-1, the J gene TRBJ2-7; 9 nucleotides agree with TRBD1. After removal of 1 base from V and 3 bases from J, the junction contained 4 bases not matched to a gene. Germline-derived CDR1 and CDR2 are MNHNS and SASEGT. There are 15 residues in the CDR3. CDR3 DNA sequence: TGTGCCAGCAGTGAAGTGGGACAGGGTAACTACGAGCAGTACTTC. It is translated as CASSEVGQGNYEQYF.

This chain uses TRBV24-1 with TRBJ2-2; weak D call: TRBD1 (7 bases). The V and J ends lost 4 bases and 5 bases respectively, with 16 bases between them. The CDR3 is 16 amino acids. Germline V lookup: CDR1 KGHDR, CDR2 SFDVKD. The CDR3 DNA sequence: TGTGCCACCAGTGACCCCGGACAGGAGGGGACCGGGGAGCTGTTTTTT. This codes for CATSDPGQEGTGELFF.

This chain joins TRBV15 and TRBJ2-1; 16 bases line up with TRBD2. The CDR3 consists of 15 residues. J was trimmed by 8 bases and V by 8 bases; bases with no gene match: 6. Germline CDR1 is LNHNV and CDR2 is YYDKDF (reference sequence). CDR3 region: CATSGTSGRGDEQFF. The CDR3 nucleotides are TGTGCCACCTCGGGGACTAGCGGGAGGGGCGATGAGCAGTTCTTC.

The genes are TRBV12-3 or TRBV12-4 and TRBJ1-5; a possible D gene is TRBD1 (5 bases). V shed 8 bases and J shed 7 bases, with 12 bases lying between them. The CDR3 length is 12 residues. Here the CDR3 DNA reads TGTGCCAGCCGGCGGGGGGACCAGCCCCAGCATTTT. This sequence encodes CASRRGDQPQHF.